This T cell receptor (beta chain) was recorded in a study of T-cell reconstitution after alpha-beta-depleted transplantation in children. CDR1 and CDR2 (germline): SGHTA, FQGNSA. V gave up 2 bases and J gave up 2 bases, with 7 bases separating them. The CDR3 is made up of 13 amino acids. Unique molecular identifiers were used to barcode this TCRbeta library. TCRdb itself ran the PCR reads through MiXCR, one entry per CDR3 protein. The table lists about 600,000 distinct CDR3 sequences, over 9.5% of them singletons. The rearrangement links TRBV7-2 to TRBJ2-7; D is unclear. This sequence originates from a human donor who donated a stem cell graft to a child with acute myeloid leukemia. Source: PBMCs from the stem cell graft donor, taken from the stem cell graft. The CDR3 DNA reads TGTGCCAGCAGCTTATATCAGGCCTACGAGCAGTACTTC. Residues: CASSLYQAYEQYF.